This section outlines one T cell receptor beta chain sequence together with its context. The data originate from a study of T cell changes during pregnancy in multiple sclerosis. The germline CDR1 and CDR2 sequences are SGHDT and YYEEEE. CDR3 length: 12 amino acids. Trimming removed 1 base at V and 3 bases at J, with 2 bases between. TCRdb's copy holds only in-frame clones and misses some; the assay was immunoSEQ multiplex PCR. The top ten clones hold 0.91% of a sample with about 48,000 clones, 85% to 95% of them seen once. This clonotype originated in a female donor in good health, enrolled as a control in a pregnancy study. V usage is TRBV5-6 and J usage is TRBJ1-5; D is unclear. Sequenced material: CD4+ T cells from peripheral blood mononuclear cells, taken in the second trimester of pregnancy. This chain's CDR3 is CASSLLNQPQHF. The CDR3 DNA reads TGTGCCAGCAGCTTGCTCAATCAGCCCCAGCATTTT.